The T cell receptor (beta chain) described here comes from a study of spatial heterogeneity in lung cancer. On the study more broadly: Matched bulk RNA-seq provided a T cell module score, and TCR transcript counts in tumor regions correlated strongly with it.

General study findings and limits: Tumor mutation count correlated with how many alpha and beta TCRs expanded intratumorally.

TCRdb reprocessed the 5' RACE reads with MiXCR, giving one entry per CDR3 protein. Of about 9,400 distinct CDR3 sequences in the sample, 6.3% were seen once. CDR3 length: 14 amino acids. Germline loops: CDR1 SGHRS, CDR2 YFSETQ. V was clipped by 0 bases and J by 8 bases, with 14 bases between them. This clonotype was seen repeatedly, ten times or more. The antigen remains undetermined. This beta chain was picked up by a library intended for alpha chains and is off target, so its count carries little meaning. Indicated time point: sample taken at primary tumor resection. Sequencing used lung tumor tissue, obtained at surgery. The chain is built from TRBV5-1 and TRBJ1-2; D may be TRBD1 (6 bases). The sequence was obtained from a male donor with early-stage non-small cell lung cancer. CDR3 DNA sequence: TGCGCCAGCAGCTTGGGGAACAGGGATCAAGGCTACACCTTC. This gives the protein CASSLGNRDQGYTF.